Listed below are T cell receptor beta chains from one sample, sequenced in a study of OX40 agonist ivuxolimab in advanced cancers. Some clones are missing from TCRdb's copy, which holds only in-frame ones; the method was immunoSEQ multiplex PCR. The table includes 72,000 or so clones, over 75% detected once. This material consisted of CD4+ or CD8+ T cells sorted from blood, taken in a trial of the OX40 agonist ivuxolimab. These receptors were taken from an adult with an advanced solid tumor such as melanoma, head and neck, liver or kidney cancer. Each CDR3 is given without its conserved first and last residue.

V	J	CDR3
TRBV6-5	TRBJ1-5	ASSLRTGANQPQH
TRBV7-9	TRBJ1-3	ASSQTGAGNTIY
TRBV13	TRBJ2-1	ASSSDSGTRDYNEQF
TRBV27	TRBJ2-1	ASRRGGVNNEQF
TRBV7-9	TRBJ2-1	ASRKSPPINEQF
TRBV7-3	TRBJ2-1	ASSTGQEAYNEQF
TRBV11-2	TRBJ2-2	ASSSILGLVNTGELF
TRBV27	TRBJ2-7	ASSSSGTGPYEQY
TRBV15	TRBJ2-7	ATSNSRSYEQY
TRBV2	TRBJ2-7	ASTGGRGSYEQY
TRBV18	TRBJ1-2	ASSPQGVAGGGGYT
TRBV9	TRBJ2-7	ASSVAGTDFYEQY
TRBV6-1	TRBJ2-7	ASSEAWGRGVYEQY
TRBV6-5	TRBJ1-3	ASSFQGGSGNTIY
TRBV6-1	TRBJ1-3	ASRVTGSGNTIY
TRBV5-1	TRBJ2-5	ASSSTSGTATQY
TRBV5-6	TRBJ1-1	ASSLAGVIEAF
TRBV11-2	TRBJ1-1	ASSLFGAANTEAF
TRBV4-3	TRBJ2-1	ASSPLGGLYNEQF
TRBV19	TRBJ2-7	ASSPTSVAPYEQY
TRBV16	TRBJ2-5	ASSQTTEPGETQY
TRBV28	TRBJ2-7	ASSSPYSSGTISRSSYEQY
TRBV27	TRBJ2-3	ASSLYRGGDTQY
TRBV2	TRBJ1-5	ASSRASVSNQPQH
TRBV5-6	TRBJ1-2	ASSLAGTKGYT
TRBV7-2	TRBJ2-1	ASSFSGTPYNEQF
TRBV27	TRBJ1-1	ASSSPGLGTEAF
TRBV18	TRBJ2-3	ASSPSGGATDTQY
TRBV18	TRBJ2-3	ASSPPGETPGAQY
TRBV10-3	TRBJ1-1	AISETTGARAF
TRBV5-6	TRBJ2-7	ASSPRWAGGGGYEQY
TRBV30	TRBJ2-5	AWSVGVEQY
TRBV6-6	TRBJ1-5	ASSSDRANQPQH
TRBV7-9	TRBJ1-3	ASSEIQGTGNTIY
TRBV5-5	TRBJ1-2	ASSSQDQALNYGYT
TRBV30	TRBJ2-3	AWSVGVGTDTQY
TRBV11-2	TRBJ1-2	ASSEGQGFGDGYT
TRBV11-1	TRBJ2-3	ASSDRSTDTQY
TRBV7-3	TRBJ2-2	ASSLRRANTGELF
TRBV6-5	TRBJ1-1	ASSSPGGPHTEAF
TRBV19	TRBJ2-5	ASSSRSGETQY
TRBV19	TRBJ2-1	ASSPGLAGVNEQF
TRBV10-1	TRBJ1-1	ASSELDRDHTEAF
TRBV23-1	TRBJ2-2	AILWSGDTGELF
TRBV6-5	TRBJ1-5	ASSYSSGRQPQH
TRBV7-8	TRBJ2-5	ASSPLEGGQETQY
TRBV7-9	TRBJ1-2	ASSFADRGPNYGYT
TRBV4-2	TRBJ2-1	ASSQDGTSGYNEQF
TRBV5-4	TRBJ2-3	ASSWTTDTQY
TRBV27	TRBJ2-2	ASSFFATGELF
TRBV27	TRBJ2-2	ASSLYGGANTGELF
TRBV5-1	TRBJ2-1	ASRAGGGISYNEQF
TRBV6-1	TRBJ1-5	ASSEAWGSNQPQH
TRBV5-1	TRBJ2-5	ASSLVASGEETQY
TRBV15	TRBJ1-1	ATSLLRGGTEAF
TRBV11-2	TRBJ2-5	ASTLEGDSQETQY
TRBV7-3	TRBJ2-5	ASSFLAGGLETQY
TRBV5-8	TRBJ2-7	ASSITGSAYEQY
TRBV19	TRBJ1-5	ASRQSNQPQH